This TCR beta chain was obtained from a study of blood T cell repertoires in COVID-19. In assigning cohorts, the study relied on participant-reported clinical history. Cohort 3 recovery required two negative PCRs, clearance, or symptom resolution. There are 16 residues in the CDR3. Authors' methods: By means of reference gene primer amplification, nucleated cell counts were estimated. TCRdb's copy holds only in-frame clones and misses some; the assay was immunoSEQ multiplex PCR. Clone size and V and J calls were adopted from that table, with D and trimming inferred from the DNA. The sample yields around 500,000 clones, 70% to 90% seen once.

This clonotype originated in a woman between 40 and 50 years old who had recovered from COVID-19. This rearrangement joins TRBV21-1 to TRBJ2-1; the table names TRBD2, a call not compared with the DNA. TRBV21-1 is a known pseudogene. Specimen: PBMCs or T cells enriched from blood (not recorded which). The CDR3 protein is CASSKILAGGRNEQFF. The CDR3 DNA reads as TGTGCCAGCAGCAAAATTCTAGCGGGAGGGAGGAATGAGCAGTTCTTC.